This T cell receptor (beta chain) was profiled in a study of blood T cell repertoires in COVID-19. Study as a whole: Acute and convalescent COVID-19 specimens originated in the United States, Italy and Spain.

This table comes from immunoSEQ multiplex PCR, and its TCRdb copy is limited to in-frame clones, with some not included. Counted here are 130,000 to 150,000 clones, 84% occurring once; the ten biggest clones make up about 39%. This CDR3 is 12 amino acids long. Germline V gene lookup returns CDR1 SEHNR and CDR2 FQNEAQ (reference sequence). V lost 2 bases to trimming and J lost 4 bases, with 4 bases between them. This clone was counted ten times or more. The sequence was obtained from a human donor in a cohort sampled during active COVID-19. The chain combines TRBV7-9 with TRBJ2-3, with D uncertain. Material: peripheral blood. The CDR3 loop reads CASSLYSDTQYF. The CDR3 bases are TGTGCCAGCAGCTTATACTCAGATACGCAGTATTTT.